A single sample gave rise to the 14 T cell receptor beta chains below, sequenced in a study of Tregs in tolerant kidney transplant recipients. Assay used: immunoSEQ multiplex PCR; TCRdb lists only in-frame clones, some missing. Of around 15,000 clones in the sample, over 75% were seen once. The sequenced sample was Tregs from blood, obtained before the transplant. These receptors all stem from a human donor who received a combined kidney and bone marrow transplant.

J is TRBJ2-1 and V is TRBV2; TRBD2 matches 10 bases. Germline CDR1 reads SNHLY; CDR2 reads FYNNEI. The CDR3 is 14 residues long. Germline trimming cut 10 bases from V and 10 bases from J; bases unmatched to any gene: 13. CDR3 residues: CATKAGGPVVEQFF. CDR3 coding DNA: TGTGCCACCAAAGCGGGGGGGCCGGTCGTCGAGCAGTTCTTC. Drawing the rest from reference TRBV2 and TRBJ2-1, the complete variable domain is EPEVTQTPSHQVTQMGQEVILRCVPISNHLYFYWYRQILGQKVEFLVSFYNNEISEKSEIFDDQFSVERPDGSNFTLKIRSTKLEDSAMYFCATKAGGPVVEQFFGPGTRLTVL.

The chain is built from TRBV6-5 and TRBJ1-1; D call uncertain. CDR1 and CDR2 (germline): MNHEY, SVGAGI. V was pared by 2 bases and J by 2 bases, with 6 bases between. The CDR3 is made up of 13 amino acids. CDR3 amino acids: CASSYLINTEAFF. The CDR3 bases are TGTGCCAGCAGTTACCTTATTAACACTGAAGCTTTCTTT.

This chain links TRBV19 with TRBJ2-6; the D gene is possibly TRBD1 (6 bases). V was cut by 4 bases and J by 0 bases, with 16 bases left in between. CDR1 is LNHDA, CDR2 SQIVND, per germline (reference sequence). This CDR3 has 18 residues. In DNA form, the CDR3 reads TGTGCCAGTAGTACCCTCGGGACATCACCCTCTGGGGCCAACGTCCTGACTTTC. Residues: CASSTLGTSPSGANVLTF.

The chain carries TRBV10-3 and TRBJ1-2; tentative D call: TRBD1 (5 bases). The CDR3 is made up of 12 amino acids. Germline assignment: CDR1 ENHRY and CDR2 SYGVKD. Trimming removed 5 bases from V and 4 bases from J, with 8 bases in between. CDR3 coding DNA: TGTGCCATCAGTCAGGGCCTCTATGGCTACACCTTC. Its protein is CAISQGLYGYTF.

V is TRBV19 and J is TRBJ1-2; D not resolved. CDR3 length: 14 residues. Deletions cut 9 bases from V and 5 bases from J, with 19 bases between. Germline V lookup: CDR1 LNHDA, CDR2 SQIVND (reference sequence). The CDR3 here is CASRGLEKGYGYTF. The CDR3 coding sequence is TGTGCCAGCAGAGGGCTAGAGAAAGGGTATGGCTACACCTTC.

The V gene is TRBV19, the J gene TRBJ2-1; 7 nucleotides agree with TRBD2. Trimming at V came to 4 bases and at J to 4 bases, leaving 4 bases not matched to a gene. The CDR3 length is 14 residues. The germline V gene has CDR1 LNHDA and CDR2 SQIVND (reference sequence). As DNA, the CDR3 is TGTGCCAGTAGTAGTCTAGCGGCTTACAATGAGCAGTTCTTC. It specifies CASSSLAAYNEQFF.

The chain carries TRBV5-1 and TRBJ1-1; D unresolved. The CDR3 sequence is 13 residues long. Deletions cut 5 bases from V and 7 bases from J, with 15 bases between. Per the germline V gene, CDR1 is SGHRS and CDR2 is YFSETQ. The CDR3 DNA sequence: TGCGCCAGCAGATCGGCGGTGTACTATGAAGCTTTCTTT. Its protein product is CASRSAVYYEAFF. Full variable domain (outside the CDR3, taken from reference TRBV5-1 and TRBJ1-1): KAGVTQTPRYLIKTRGQQVTLSCSPISGHRSVSWYQQTPGQGLQFLFEYFSETQRNKGNFPGRFSGRQFSNSRSEMNVSTLELGDSALYLCASRSAVYYEAFFGQGTRLTVV.

The chain carries TRBV21-1 and TRBJ1-2; the table calls TRBD1, which could not be checked here. TRBV21-1 is a listed pseudogene. The CDR3 runs 12 residues. CDR3 nucleotides: TGTGCCAGCAGCTACCAGGGGGTAGGCTACACCTTC. Its translation: CASSYQGVGYTF.

The J gene is TRBJ1-2, the V gene TRBV6-1; the match to TRBD1 covers 7 bases. Per the germline V gene, CDR1 is MNHNS and CDR2 is SASEGT. With 7 bases clipped from V and 7 bases from J, the junction kept 12 bases outside the gene matches. The CDR3 extends over 14 amino acids. The DNA for the CDR3 is TGTGCCAGCACCGCTGACAGGGAAGTCTTTGGCTACACCTTC. It specifies CASTADREVFGYTF.

The chain uses TRBV28 and TRBJ1-2, with D possibly TRBD1 on 6 matching bases. The CDR3 is 14 amino acids. Per the germline V gene, CDR1 is MDHEN and CDR2 is SYDVKM. V was trimmed by 7 bases and J by 2 bases, leaving 14 bases between them. The CDR3 loop is CASTQGGQNYGYTF. CDR3 sequence (DNA): TGTGCCAGCACCCAAGGAGGACAGAACTATGGCTACACCTTC.

This chain connects TRBV28 to TRBJ2-7, with D possibly being TRBD2 (7 bases). The germline V gene encodes CDR1 MDHEN and CDR2 SYDVKM. The CDR3 has 15 amino acids. V was cut by 6 bases and J by 3 bases, with 18 bases left in between. CDR3: CASSDLEGGHYEQYF. The CDR3 nucleotides are TGTGCCAGCAGCGATCTGGAGGGGGGGCACTACGAGCAGTACTTC.

This rearrangement joins TRBV6-6 to TRBJ1-2; TRBD1 agrees at 10 bases. The V gene end was trimmed by 7 bases and the J gene end by 9 bases; junction bases not matched to a gene: 17. From germline, CDR1 is MNHNY and CDR2 SVGAGI (reference sequence). The CDR3 length is 16 residues. In DNA form, the CDR3 reads TGTGCCAGCACCCCGCGTAGGGACAGGGGTTTCAGAAGCTACACCTTC. Translated, it gives CASTPRRDRGFRSYTF.

In its sample, this clone was seen a few times. The chain employs TRBV10-2 and TRBJ1-2; the D gene is possibly TRBD1 (6 bases). This CDR3 region has 14 residues. Per germline, CDR1 WSHSY and CDR2 SAAADI. The V gene lost 3 bases and the J gene lost 8 bases, with 16 bases spanning the gap. In nucleotides, the CDR3 is TGCGCCAGCAGTGAAGGGGGGCGCGGGAGAGGCTACACCTTC. This codes for CASSEGGRGRGYTF.

The rearrangement links TRBV6-5 to TRBJ2-2; 8 bases agree with TRBD1. After removal of 6 bases from V and 7 bases from J, the junction contained 7 bases not matched to a gene. CDR3 length equals 14 residues. Looked up from germline, CDR1 is MNHEY and CDR2 is SVGAGI. The CDR3 here is CASRWTGWDGELFF. DNA for the CDR3: TGTGCCAGCAGGTGGACAGGGTGGGACGGGGAGCTGTTTTTT.